The 20 T cell receptor beta chains presented below share a single source sample, sequenced in a study of blood T cell repertoires in COVID-19. Sequenced by immunoSEQ multiplex PCR; TCRdb stores in-frame clones only, minus some. Of about 83,000 clones listed, around 84% are singletons. The sequenced sample consisted of peripheral blood. These receptors were collected from a man older than 75 with active or convalescent COVID-19.

This rearrangement joins TRBV7-9 to TRBJ2-5, with D possibly TRBD2 on 5 matching bases. The ends were cut back, 5 bases at V and 3 bases at J, with 13 bases in the middle. Germline CDR1 and CDR2: SEHNR and FQNEAQ (reference sequence). The CDR3 covers 14 residues. The CDR3: CASSAPLEKETQYF. DNA for the CDR3: TGTGCCAGCAGCGCCCCACTAGAAAAAGAGACCCAGTACTTC.

CDR3 in amino acids: CASKEGPDSGTGNEQFF. The CDR3 DNA is TGTGCCAGCAAGGAGGGACCCGATAGCGGGACTGGAAATGAGCAGTTCTTC. V is TRBV19 and J is TRBJ2-1; 8 positions agree with TRBD2. The V and J ends lost 9 bases and 7 bases, in that order; junction bases with no gene match: 20. The CDR3 has 17 amino acids. The germline V gene encodes CDR1 LNHDA and CDR2 SQIVND (reference sequence).

The gene calls are TRBV7-6 and TRBJ2-1, with 8 bases that match TRBD2. Germline V gene lookup returns CDR1 SGHVS and CDR2 FNYEAQ. V shed 5 bases, J shed 0 bases, and the junction held 12 bases outside the gene matches. The CDR3 totals 18 residues. The DNA of the CDR3 is TGTGCCAGCAGCCCGGGGGCCGGGGGGGCGAGCTCCTACAATGAGCAGTTCTTC. Translated: CASSPGAGGASSYNEQFF.

The chain links TRBV6-5 to TRBJ1-2; D unclear. V was trimmed by 10 bases and J by 3 bases, leaving 15 bases between them. The CDR3 runs to 13 residues. CDR1 and CDR2 (germline): MNHEY, SVGAGI. CDR3 residues: CATLSNTDYGYTF. For the CDR3, the DNA is TGTGCCACCCTTTCGAATACGGACTATGGCTACACCTTC.

The V gene is TRBV29-1, the J gene TRBJ2-1; D unresolved. Germline V gene lookup returns CDR1 SQVTM and CDR2 ANQGSEA. Trimming left V 2 bases short and J 6 bases short, with 8 bases between. The length of the CDR3 is 12 residues. The CDR3: CSVELGGNEQFF. CDR3 nucleotide sequence: TGCAGCGTTGAACTCGGCGGCAATGAGCAGTTCTTC.

The V gene is TRBV11-1, the J gene TRBJ1-2, with 8 bases aligning to TRBD1. CDR1 and CDR2 (germline): SGHAT, FQDESV (reference sequence). The CDR3 contains 14 residues. The ends lost 4 bases at V and 7 bases at J; junction bases unmatched: 8. CDR3 amino acids: CASSSGTGYSGYTF. In nucleotides, the CDR3 is TGTGCCAGCAGCTCCGGGACAGGTTACAGTGGCTACACCTTC.

The chain recombines TRBV6-2 or TRBV6-3 with TRBJ1-2; 10 bases are a match to TRBD1. CDR1 and CDR2 (germline): MNHEY, SVGEGT. J gave up 8 bases and V 2 bases, and 5 bases lay outside the gene matches. The CDR3 is 14 residues long. The CDR3 DNA is TGTGCCAGCAGTTACAGGGGGACAGGGGAAGGCTACACCTTC. Protein sequence: CASSYRGTGEGYTF.

The chain carries TRBV15 and TRBJ2-2; D not resolved. Germline loops: CDR1 LNHNV, CDR2 YYDKDF (reference sequence). The CDR3 has 15 residues. V gave up 1 base and J gave up 0 bases, with 6 bases separating them. CDR3 DNA: TGTGCCACCAGCAGAGCCAGGACGAACACCGGGGAGCTGTTTTTT. Translation: CATSRARTNTGELFF. The entire variable domain, with the rest obtained from reference TRBV15 and TRBJ2-2, is as follows: DAMVIQNPRYQVTQFGKPVTLSCSQTLNHNVMYWYQQKSSQAPKLLFHYYDKDFNNEADTPDNFQSRRPNTSFCFLDIRSPGLGDTAMYLCATSRARTNTGELFFGEGSRLTVL.

This sequence joins TRBV5-1 and TRBJ1-1, with D perhaps TRBD1 (6 bases). In germline, CDR1 is SGHRS, CDR2 YFSETQ. V was trimmed by 3 bases and J by 8 bases, leaving 14 bases between them. This CDR3 contains 13 residues. The CDR3 DNA sequence: TGCGCCAGCAGCTCCGTCGGAACAGGGGAAGCTTTCTTT. This gives the protein CASSSVGTGEAFF.

This rearrangement joins TRBV6-5 to TRBJ1-2; D perhaps matches TRBD1 (6 bases). Germline V gene lookup returns CDR1 MNHEY and CDR2 SVGAGI. Trimming left V 4 bases short and J 7 bases short, with 13 bases between. The CDR3 runs to 13 residues. The CDR3, as DNA: TGTGCCAGCAGTTTGGACAGCTACTCTGGCTACACCTTC. Translation gives CASSLDSYSGYTF.

The J gene is TRBJ1-1, the V gene TRBV28; D is unclear. The CDR3 has 13 amino acids. V gave up 2 bases and J gave up 10 bases, with 14 bases separating them. CDR1 MDHEN and CDR2 SYDVKM come from the germline V gene. The CDR3 DNA reads TGTGCCAGCAGTTTACAACACCGGAGCCGAGCTTTCTTT. As protein: CASSLQHRSRAFF.

V gene TRBV15 combines with J gene TRBJ2-5; 9 bases agree with TRBD1. The junction had 3 bases not matched to a gene; V was cut back by 0 bases and J by 4 bases. Germline V CDR1 and CDR2: LNHNV, YYDKDF (reference sequence). This CDR3 has 15 amino acids. The CDR3 DNA reads as TGTGCCACCAGCAGAGATTACAGGGGGCGAGAGACCCAGTACTTC. Translated, it gives CATSRDYRGRETQYF.

The chain recombines TRBV11-2 with TRBJ1-3; 7 nucleotides align to TRBD1. The CDR3 has 15 residues. The V segment lost 6 bases and the J segment 1 base; nucleotides outside the gene matches: 6. Germline lookup yields CDR1 SGHAT and CDR2 FQNNGV. CDR3 sequence: CASSKTGWSGNTIYF. In nucleotides, the CDR3 is TGTGCCAGCAGTAAGACAGGGTGGTCTGGAAACACCATATATTTT.

This sequence joins TRBV2 and TRBJ2-5; possibly TRBD1 for D (6 bases). This CDR3 has 13 residues. Trimming shortened V by 3 bases and J by 5 bases, and 10 bases separated the two germline ends. The V gene's germline CDR1 is SNHLY and CDR2 FYNNEI. This CDR3 is CASSDTGIETQYF. The CDR3 region has the DNA TGTGCCAGCAGTGATACAGGGATTGAGACCCAGTACTTC.

The CDR3 bases are TGTGCCAGCAGCTTCACAAGGGGATCGGAGACCCAGTACTTC. Its protein is CASSFTRGSETQYF. The rearrangement links TRBV7-9 to TRBJ2-5, with D possibly being TRBD1 (5 bases). Trimming pared 3 bases from V and 5 bases from J, leaving 13 bases between. CDR3 length equals 14 residues. Germline CDR1 and CDR2: SEHNR and FQNEAQ (reference sequence). The whole variable domain, remainder taken from reference TRBV7-9 and TRBJ2-5, is DTGVSQNPRHKITKRGQNVTFRCDPISEHNRLYWYRQTLGQGPEFLTYFQNEAQLEKSRLLSDRFSAERPKGSFSTLEIQRTEQGDSAMYLCASSFTRGSETQYFGPGTRLLVL.

This chain joins TRBV5-5 and TRBJ2-7; D possibly corresponds to TRBD1 (7 bases). Trimming took 3 bases from V and 1 from J, leaving 17 bases between them. The V gene's germline CDR1 is SGHKS and CDR2 YYEKEE (reference sequence). This CDR3 has 16 residues. CDR3 sequence: CASSSLGAGGSYEQYV. The CDR3 nucleotides read TGTGCCAGCAGCTCTCTCGGGGCAGGGGGGTCCTACGAGCAGTACGTC.

A few counts support this clone. The chain uses TRBV2 and TRBJ1-5; D gene unclear. V was clipped by 2 bases and J by 11 bases, with 10 bases between them. This CDR3 region has 12 residues. The germline gives CDR1 SNHLY, CDR2 FYNNEI. The CDR3 region has the DNA TGTGCCAGCAGTGAAAACGGTCTGGCCCAGCATTTT. This encodes CASSENGLAQHF. Full variable domain (rest looked up from reference TRBV2 and TRBJ1-5): EPEVTQTPSHQVTQMGQEVILRCVPISNHLYFYWYRQILGQKVEFLVSFYNNEISEKSEIFDDQFSVERPDGSNFTLKIRSTKLEDSAMYFCASSENGLAQHFGDGTRLSIL.

The V gene is TRBV11-2, the J gene TRBJ1-3; tentatively, D is TRBD1 (5 bases). Germline lookup yields CDR1 SGHAT and CDR2 FQNNGV. V lost 5 bases and J lost 0, with 11 bases in between. The CDR3 spans 15 residues. CDR3 protein: CASSVTEDSGNTIYF. The CDR3 DNA reads TGTGCCAGCAGCGTGACAGAGGACTCTGGAAACACCATATATTTT.

The chain links TRBV9 to TRBJ2-5; TRBD2 matches at 7 bases. The CDR3 extends over 19 amino acids. CDR1 and CDR2 (germline): SGDLS, YYNGEE. J lost 1 base, V lost 0 bases, and 15 bases had no gene match. CDR3 nucleotide sequence: TGTGCCAGCAGCGTAGACTCCGCCGGGAGGAAAACCAGCCAAGAGACCCAGTACTTC. Protein sequence: CASSVDSAGRKTSQETQYF.

J is TRBJ1-2 and V is TRBV19; D remains ambiguous. The CDR3 has 13 amino acids. CDR1 is LNHDA, CDR2 SQIVND, per germline (reference sequence). The V end was cut by 3 bases, the J end by 6 bases, with 11 bases between. CDR3 amino acids: CASSIRDFHGYTF. DNA for the CDR3: TGTGCCAGTAGTATTCGGGATTTTCATGGCTACACCTTC.